The 32 T cell receptor beta chains in this list originate from one sample, sequenced in a study of blood T cells in healthy people across ages. With a J-beta primer mix and a sample-barcoded 5' primer, a second PCR ran about 7 to 12 cycles. Each CDR3 protein gets one entry after TCRdb re-called the 5' RACE reads with MiXCR. The table shows about 1.6 million distinct CDR3 sequences, with about 35% occurring only once. Specimen: blood. Source of these receptors: a woman younger than 45 in good health.

This clonotype appeared many times. V gene TRBV29-1 combines with J gene TRBJ2-5; D not certain. This CDR3 is built from 13 residues. V was clipped by 3 bases and J by 5 bases, with 13 bases between them. Germline CDR1 SQVTM, CDR2 ANQGSEA. The CDR3 here is CSVEVRVSETQYF. The CDR3 DNA sequence: TGCAGCGTTGAGGTCCGGGTCTCGGAGACCCAGTACTTC.

The V gene is TRBV28, the J gene TRBJ2-1; tentatively, D is TRBD1 or TRBD2 (5 bases each). The CDR3 contains 15 residues. Germline CDR1 is MDHEN and CDR2 is SYDVKM. V dropped 6 bases and J dropped 8 bases, with 20 bases sitting between them. This CDR3 is CASRSAGAVAYEQFF. The DNA of the CDR3 is TGTGCCAGCAGATCGGCCGGGGCAGTCGCATATGAGCAGTTCTTC.

The J gene is TRBJ2-5, the V gene TRBV12-3 or TRBV12-4, with 8 bases that match TRBD1. The CDR3 contains 14 residues. V shed 6 bases and J 5 bases; nucleotides not matched to a gene: 8. This chain's CDR3 is CASRLTGVSETQYF. In nucleotides, the CDR3 is TGTGCCAGCAGGCTGACAGGGGTATCGGAGACCCAGTACTTC.

The J gene is TRBJ2-7, the V gene TRBV25-1; a weak D match, TRBD1 (6 bases). Trimming removed 2 bases from V and 5 bases from J, with 19 bases in between. The CDR3 runs to 16 residues. Germline CDR1 and CDR2: MGHDK and SYGVNS. The DNA of the CDR3 is TGTGCCAGCAGTGAAGGTGGGGCGCAGGGGTTTAACGAGCAGTACTTC. It yields the protein CASSEGGAQGFNEQYF.

This chain links TRBV6-2 or TRBV6-3 with TRBJ1-2, with D possibly matching TRBD1 (6 bases). Germline CDR1 is MNHEY and CDR2 is SVGEGT. CDR3 length: 14 residues. The germline V and J ends were trimmed by 4 bases and 3 bases, with 12 bases remaining between them. CDR3 DNA sequence: TGTGCCAGCAGTTGGGACACCCTAGACTATGGCTACACCTTC. Translating gives CASSWDTLDYGYTF.

The rearrangement links TRBV7-6 to TRBJ2-3; 10 bases fit TRBD2. CDR1 is SGHVS and CDR2 is FNYEAQ in the germline V gene. With V trimmed by 2 bases and J by 1 base, 9 bases remained unmatched. This CDR3 is 18 amino acids long. CDR3 in amino acids: CASSLTSGGALGTDTQYF. In DNA form, the CDR3 reads TGTGCCAGCAGCTTAACCAGCGGGGGGGCTTTGGGCACAGATACGCAGTATTTT.

The chain uses TRBV14 and TRBJ1-2; TRBD1 agrees at 12 bases. The germline CDR1 and CDR2 sequences are SGHDN and FVKESK. The J segment lost 8 bases and the V segment lost 5 bases, leaving 9 bases of the junction unmatched. This CDR3 contains 15 residues. The CDR3 coding sequence is TGTGCCAGCAGCGCTACCGGGACAGGGGGCTTGGGCTACACCTTC. Translating gives CASSATGTGGLGYTF.

About this clonotype itself: One end of the junction fails to match germline, which may point to a read error. CDR3 DNA sequence: TGTGCCAGCAGTCTGGGAGACCGTAGCGGGATGGACTACAATGAGCCGTTCTTC. Residues: CASSLGDRSGMDYNEPFF. This chain uses TRBV28 with TRBJ2-1; TRBD2 aligns across 8 bases. Germline-derived CDR1 and CDR2 are MDHEN and SYDVKM. This CDR3 contains 18 residues.

The chain recombines TRBV4-1 with TRBJ2-2, with 7 bases matching TRBD1. The V gene end was trimmed by 1 base and the J gene end by 0 bases; junction bases not matched to a gene: 8. CDR3 length: 18 amino acids. Germline-derived CDR1 and CDR2 are MGHRA and YSYEKL. CDR3 DNA sequence: TGCGCCAGCAGCCAAGTCGGCAGGGGGAAAACGAACACCGGGGAGCTGTTTTTT. This codes for CASSQVGRGKTNTGELFF.

In its sample, this clonotype was seen a few times. V and J are TRBV29-1 and TRBJ1-1; D remains ambiguous. The V end was cut by 7 bases, the J end by 3 bases, with 12 bases between. Germline values: CDR1 SQVTM, CDR2 ANQGSEA. The CDR3 extends over 12 amino acids. The CDR3: CSGSVGYTEAFF. As DNA, the CDR3 is TGCAGCGGTAGCGTGGGGTACACTGAAGCTTTCTTT. Supplemented by reference TRBV29-1 and TRBJ1-1, the full variable domain reads SAVISQKPSRDICQRGTSLTIQCQVDSQVTMMFWYRQQPGQSLTLIATANQGSEATYESGFVIDKFPISRPNLTFSTLTVSNMSPEDSSIYLCSGSVGYTEAFFGQGTRLTVV.

The V gene is TRBV20-1, the J gene TRBJ2-7, with 9 bases aligning to TRBD1. With 5 bases clipped from V and 2 bases from J, the junction kept 10 bases outside the gene matches. This CDR3 contains 15 residues. Germline V gives CDR1 DFQATT, CDR2 SNEGSKA (reference sequence). CDR3 bases: TGCAGTGCTTCTAATCCGGGACAGGGCACCTACGAGCAGTACTTC. Translation gives CSASNPGQGTYEQYF.

This chain links TRBV12-3 or TRBV12-4 with TRBJ2-3; a possible D gene is TRBD2 (6 bases). The CDR3 extends over 15 amino acids. V lost 6 bases and J 4 bases, leaving 17 bases between the germline ends. CDR3 residues: CASRPRGDPADTQYF. The CDR3 coding sequence is TGTGCCAGCAGGCCGCGGGGAGACCCGGCAGATACGCAGTATTTT.

This clonotype has just a few counts. This chain uses TRBV6-1 with TRBJ2-7; 7 positions agree with TRBD1. Germline V gene sequence: CDR1 MNHNS, CDR2 SASEGT. The CDR3 length is 15 residues. Trimming took 1 base from V and 3 from J; bases not matched to a gene: 6. CDR3 loop: CASSEDRAGGYEQYF. Written as DNA, the CDR3 is TGTGCCAGCAGTGAAGACAGGGCAGGGGGCTACGAGCAGTACTTC.

The chain has TRBV30 and TRBJ1-1; TRBD1 might be the D (5 bases). V lost 4 bases and J 3 bases, leaving 12 bases between the germline ends. The CDR3 is made up of 13 amino acids. Germline-derived CDR1 and CDR2 are GTSNPN and SVGIG (reference sequence). In DNA form, the CDR3 reads TGTGCCTGGACCTTAGACAGATACACTGAAGCTTTCTTT. Its translation is CAWTLDRYTEAFF.

J is TRBJ2-7 and V is TRBV28, with 11 bases fitting TRBD2. The assigned J gene may be wrong: the sequence end matches TRBJ2-4 better. The germline gives CDR1 MDHEN, CDR2 SYDVKM. The CDR3 contains 15 residues. In DNA form, the CDR3 reads TGTGCCAGCAGCAAAATAACTAGCGGGAGTACCATTCAGTACTTC. Its protein is CASSKITSGSTIQYF.

This clonotype was detected ten times or more. V and J are TRBV29-1 and TRBJ2-7; no firm D call. Germline values: CDR1 SQVTM, CDR2 ANQGSEA. This CDR3 is built from 12 residues. V lost 3 bases to trimming and J lost 0 bases, with 6 bases between them. The CDR3 nucleotides are TGCAGCGTTGAGGGCCACTCCTACGAGCAGTACTTC. Translating it yields CSVEGHSYEQYF.

This clonotype appeared a few times. The chain has TRBV6-5 and TRBJ1-1; a possible D gene is TRBD1 (6 bases). CDR1 and CDR2 from the germline V gene are MNHEY and SVGAGI. The V and J ends lost 4 bases and 4 bases respectively, with 13 bases between them. The CDR3 extends over 14 amino acids. CDR3 sequence reads: CASSSRTGFTEAFF. For the CDR3, the DNA is TGTGCCAGCAGTTCCCGAACAGGGTTCACTGAAGCTTTCTTT.

The chain has TRBV7-3 and TRBJ2-3; possible D gene TRBD1, 5 bases. V lost 2 bases and J 2 bases, leaving 14 bases between the germline ends. Per germline, CDR1 SGHTA and CDR2 FQGTGA. This CDR3 contains 16 residues. The CDR3 sequence: CASSLGAGPPTDTQYF. CDR3 sequence (DNA): TGTGCCAGCAGCTTAGGGGCAGGGCCCCCCACAGATACGCAGTATTTT.

V and J are TRBV21-1 and TRBJ2-6; the table gives TRBD2 as D, unverified against the DNA. TRBV21-1 is annotated as a pseudogene. This CDR3 has 15 residues. CDR3: CASSKSPAWANVLTF. The CDR3, as DNA: TGTGCCAGCAGCAAAAGTCCCGCTTGGGCCAACGTCCTGACTTTC.

The rearrangement joins TRBV5-1 to TRBJ2-3; 7 nucleotides agree with TRBD2. Germline CDR1 is SGHRS and CDR2 is YFSETQ. There are 16 residues in the CDR3. V shed 0 bases and J 5 bases; nucleotides not matched to a gene: 9. CDR3 DNA: TGCGCCAGCAGCTTGGTGATGGCGGGAGTCTTAGATACGCAGTATTTT. The encoded protein is CASSLVMAGVLDTQYF.

The chain employs TRBV30 and TRBJ1-2; a possible D gene is TRBD1 (5 bases). CDR1 GTSNPN and CDR2 SVGIG come from the germline V gene (reference sequence). Trimming removed 3 bases from V and 6 bases from J, with 17 bases in between. This CDR3 is built from 14 residues. The CDR3 spells CAWSRTSLLDGYTF. The CDR3 nucleotides read TGTGCCTGGAGCCGGACATCTCTCCTGGATGGCTACACCTTC.

The gene calls are TRBV6-1 and TRBJ2-3, with 10 bases fitting TRBD1. The V gene end was trimmed by 6 bases and the J gene end by 0 bases; junction bases not matched to a gene: 9. Germline V gene lookup returns CDR1 MNHNS and CDR2 SASEGT. The length of the CDR3 is 17 residues. The CDR3 here is CASRKGGQGFSTDTQYF. The CDR3 region has the DNA TGTGCCAGCAGGAAGGGGGGACAGGGGTTTAGCACAGATACGCAGTATTTT.

V gene TRBV9 combines with J gene TRBJ2-7, with D possibly being TRBD2 (5 bases). Germline V lookup: CDR1 SGDLS, CDR2 YYNGEE. V was clipped by 4 bases and J by 0 bases, with 14 bases between them. The CDR3 is 15 amino acids. In DNA, the CDR3 is TGTGCCAGCAGCCCGGGTGGCGGGTTCTCCTACGAGCAGTACTTC. This translates into CASSPGGGFSYEQYF.

This clonotype was seen repeatedly, ten times or more. V and J are TRBV9 and TRBJ2-7, with 8 bases matching TRBD1. There are 15 residues in the CDR3. Trimming removed 0 bases from V and 4 bases from J; junction bases left unmatched: 6. The V gene's germline CDR1 is SGDLS and CDR2 YYNGEE. CDR3 protein: CASSVEAGGMYEQYF. CDR3 in DNA: TGTGCCAGCAGCGTAGAGGCAGGGGGCATGTACGAGCAGTACTTC.

For this clonotype: At one of its ends the junction is not consistent with the germline gene, which may arise from a read error. V is TRBV7-2 and J is TRBJ2-3; the D gene could be TRBD1 or TRBD2 (6 bases each). The germline gives CDR1 SGHTA, CDR2 FQGNSA. The CDR3 is 17 residues long. The DNA of the CDR3 is TGTGCCGGCAGCTTCTCTCCGGGGGCTGTTCTCGCAGATACGCAGTATTTT. Encoded protein: CAGSFSPGAVLADTQYF.

The V call is TRBV9, the J call TRBJ2-7; no definite D call. The germline CDR1 and CDR2 sequences are SGDLS and YYNGEE. Trimming pared 0 bases from V and 0 bases from J, leaving 7 bases between. CDR3 length equals 14 residues. CDR3 DNA sequence: TGTGCCAGCAGCGTAGTGGAACGCTCCTACGAGCAGTACTTC. Translated: CASSVVERSYEQYF.

The chain joins TRBV27 to TRBJ1-4; TRBD1 might be the D (5 bases). V lost 1 base, J lost 6 bases, and 15 bases lay in between. The CDR3 totals 16 residues. CDR1 and CDR2 from the germline V gene are MNHEY and SMNVEV (reference sequence). The chain's CDR3 is CASSLLGAKGYEKLFF. The CDR3 DNA follows: TGTGCCAGCAGTTTATTAGGGGCAAAGGGGTATGAAAAACTGTTTTTT.

Turning to this clonotype: At one end, the junction sequence differs from germline, possibly due to a read error. The rearrangement joins TRBV14 to TRBJ2-1; D possibly corresponds to TRBD2 (5 bases). From germline, CDR1 is SGHDN and CDR2 FVKESK. This CDR3 comprises 16 residues. The chain's CDR3 is CASSTGRGSSYNEQVF. The CDR3 coding sequence is TGTGCCAGCAGCACTGGCCGGGGTAGCTCCTACAATGAGCAGGTCTTC.

The V call is TRBV27, the J call TRBJ2-2, with 9 positions matching TRBD1. The CDR3 spans 18 residues. The germline CDR1 and CDR2 sequences are MNHEY and SMNVEV (reference sequence). Trimming removed 5 bases from V and 4 bases from J; junction bases left unmatched: 14. The CDR3 reads CASSTTGGVRLPTGELFF. In nucleotides, the CDR3 is TGTGCCAGCAGTACTACAGGGGGCGTTCGATTGCCCACCGGGGAGCTGTTTTTT.

This clonotype has just a few counts. The rearrangement links TRBV14 to TRBJ2-4; D is undetermined. CDR1 and CDR2 (germline): SGHDN, FVKESK. The CDR3 covers 15 residues. Trimming took off 3 bases at V and 1 base at J, with 10 bases between the two ends. CDR3 sequence (DNA): TGTGCCAGCAGCCATGAAACCGGGGCCAAAAACATTCAGTACTTC. It translates to CASSHETGAKNIQYF.

The table lists this clonotype with many counts. This chain connects TRBV29-1 to TRBJ1-2; possible D gene TRBD1, 5 bases. The germline V and J ends were trimmed by 6 bases and 5 bases, with 19 bases remaining between them. Germline V gives CDR1 SQVTM, CDR2 ANQGSEA. CDR3 size: 14 residues. The CDR3 here is CSVPNYGTVYGYTF. The CDR3 DNA follows: TGCAGCGTACCTAACTACGGGACGGTATATGGCTACACCTTC.

The sample holds a few counts of this clonotype. V usage is TRBV11-2 and J usage is TRBJ2-7; D is unresolved. CDR1 is SGHAT and CDR2 is FQNNGV in the germline V gene. CDR3 length: 14 amino acids. The V end was cut by 3 bases, the J end by 8 bases, with 17 bases between. CDR3 protein: CASSFLLQQAKQYF. CDR3 sequence (DNA): TGTGCCAGCAGCTTCTTGTTGCAGCAGGCCAAGCAGTACTTC.